The table lists the clone carrying this TCR beta chain with a few counts. The record originates from a study of spatial heterogeneity in lung cancer. Sample time point: sample taken at primary tumor resection. Unique molecular identifiers tagged every individual TCR cDNA molecule. MiXCR was run by TCRdb on the 5' RACE reads, yielding one entry per CDR3 protein. The repertoire holds about 92,000 distinct CDR3 sequences, about 12% seen once, with about 38% in the top ten. The trim removed 6 bases at V and 4 bases at J, leaving 8 bases unmatched. The CDR3 runs to 16 residues. This TCR derives from a male donor with early-stage non-small cell lung cancer. J is TRBJ2-7 and V is TRBV12-3 or TRBV12-4; TRBD2 agrees at 14 bases. The sequencing here drew on PBMCs, taken at surgery. For the CDR3, the DNA is TGTGCCAGCAGAGGACTAGCGGGAGGAGCCGCATACGAGCAGTACTTC. Protein sequence: CASRGLAGGAAYEQYF.